The 10 T cell receptor beta chains presented below share a single source sample, sequenced in a study. The sorted Tregs were CD4+CD25+CD127-/low cells. TCRdb called the 5' RACE reads again in MiXCR, with one record for every CDR3 protein. Among under 45,000 distinct CDR3 sequences listed, less than 25% were seen once. The sample comprised Tregs sorted from blood. The receptor set was obtained from a female donor with breast cancer.

Worth noting for this clonotype: With a much larger clone just one base away, this may be a read error. This sequence joins TRBV11-2 and TRBJ2-1; perhaps TRBD1 as D (6 bases). Germline loops: CDR1 SGHAT, CDR2 FQNNGV. CDR3 length: 17 amino acids. V gave up 5 bases and J gave up 6 bases, with 23 bases separating them. CDR3: CASSHPQGQNTPNEQFF. CDR3 nucleotide sequence: TGTGCCAGCAGCCACCCACAGGGTCAAAACACCCCCAATGAGCAGTTCTTC.

As regards this clonotype: This may be a read error: a much more frequent sequence differs by one nucleotide. V is TRBV4-1 and J is TRBJ2-1; 10 bases match TRBD2. The germline V gene encodes CDR1 MGHRA and CDR2 YSYEKL. V was pared by 6 bases and J by 8 bases, with 10 bases of the junction left unmatched. CDR3 length equals 15 residues. The CDR3 loop reads CASRSGLADADEQFF. The CDR3, as DNA: TGCGCCAGCAGATCCGGACTAGCGGACGCCGATGAGCAGTTCTTC.

This clonotype has a count of ten or more. The V call is TRBV9, the J call TRBJ2-1, with 7 bases fitting TRBD2. This CDR3 is built from 20 residues. V gave up 1 base and J gave up 6 bases; unmatched junction bases: 22. Germline CDR1 and CDR2: SGDLS and YYNGEE. CDR3 coding DNA: TGTGCCAGCAGCGTATTTTCCCGGGACTATCAAAAGATGGGTTCCAATGAGCAGTTCTTC. It yields the protein CASSVFSRDYQKMGSNEQFF.

This clonotype was observed a few times. CDR3 sequence reads: CATQRGYSAGELFF. CDR3 bases: TGTGCCACCCAGAGGGGTTATAGCGCCGGGGAGCTGTTTTTT. This chain joins TRBV9 and TRBJ2-2; D assignment may be TRBD1 or TRBD2 (5 bases each). Trimming shortened V by 9 bases and J by 6 bases, and 18 bases separated the two germline ends. The CDR3 has 14 residues. Germline V CDR1 and CDR2: SGDLS, YYNGEE.

This clonotype was recorded a few times. This CDR3 is missing its conserved last phenylalanine or tryptophan, likely due to a read error. The chain carries TRBV24-1 and TRBJ1-5; D not certain. Germline V gene sequence: CDR1 KGHDR, CDR2 SFDVKD. Deletions cut 10 bases from V and 7 bases from J, with 19 bases between. CDR3 length: 14 amino acids. CDR3 residues: CATKGHQDWQPQHL. In DNA form, the CDR3 reads TGTGCCACTAAAGGCCATCAAGATTGGCAGCCCCAGCATCTT.

There are a few counts of this clonotype. The CDR3 DNA is TGTGCCAGCAGTTTATTCGAGGGGCGAGCCACCATGAACACTGAAGCTTTCTTT. It yields the protein CASSLFEGRATMNTEAFF. The chain uses TRBV28 and TRBJ1-1; tentative D call: TRBD1 (5 bases). Germline CDR1 and CDR2: MDHEN and SYDVKM. The CDR3 loop spans 18 amino acids. Trimming shortened V by 1 base and J by 0 bases, and 18 bases separated the two germline ends.

Many counts were recorded for this clonotype. The genes are TRBV12-3 or TRBV12-4 and TRBJ2-3; possibly TRBD2 for D (6 bases). This CDR3 contains 16 residues. The V gene lost 5 bases and the J gene lost 3 bases, with 18 bases spanning the gap. The CDR3 DNA follows: TGTGCCAGCAGTACTGGGTGGGGGGAGACGACAGATACGCAGTATTTT. This gives the protein CASSTGWGETTDTQYF.

This clonotype was detected a few times. CDR3 residues: CSATRTSYTGELFF. CDR3 sequence (DNA): TGCAGTGCTACCCGGACTAGTTACACCGGGGAGCTGTTTTTT. This rearrangement joins TRBV20-1 to TRBJ2-2; 7 bases agree with TRBD2. With 4 bases clipped from V and 3 bases from J, the junction kept 5 bases outside the gene matches. The CDR3 extends over 14 amino acids. Germline V CDR1 and CDR2: DFQATT, SNEGSKA (reference sequence).

Comment on this clonotype: Without the conserved terminal phenylalanine or tryptophan, this CDR3 likely stems from a read error. CDR3 sequence reads: CASSEQGGPYEQYL. The CDR3 DNA is TGTGCCAGCAGTGAGCAGGGGGGCCCCTACGAGCAGTACCTC. V is TRBV2 and J is TRBJ2-7; the D gene is possibly TRBD1 (7 bases). V gave up 3 bases and J gave up 2 bases, with 11 bases separating them. This CDR3 is built from 14 residues. Per the germline V gene, CDR1 is SNHLY and CDR2 is FYNNEI.

Many counts were recorded for this clonotype. The chain is built from TRBV7-3 and TRBJ2-1; 13 bases align to TRBD2. CDR3 length: 15 amino acids. The junction had 1 base not matched to a gene; V was cut back by 0 bases and J by 8 bases. CDR1 is SGHTA and CDR2 is FQGTGA in the germline V gene. CDR3 protein: CASSLTGLAGDEQFF. The CDR3 DNA reads TGTGCCAGCAGCTTAACTGGACTAGCGGGAGATGAGCAGTTCTTC.